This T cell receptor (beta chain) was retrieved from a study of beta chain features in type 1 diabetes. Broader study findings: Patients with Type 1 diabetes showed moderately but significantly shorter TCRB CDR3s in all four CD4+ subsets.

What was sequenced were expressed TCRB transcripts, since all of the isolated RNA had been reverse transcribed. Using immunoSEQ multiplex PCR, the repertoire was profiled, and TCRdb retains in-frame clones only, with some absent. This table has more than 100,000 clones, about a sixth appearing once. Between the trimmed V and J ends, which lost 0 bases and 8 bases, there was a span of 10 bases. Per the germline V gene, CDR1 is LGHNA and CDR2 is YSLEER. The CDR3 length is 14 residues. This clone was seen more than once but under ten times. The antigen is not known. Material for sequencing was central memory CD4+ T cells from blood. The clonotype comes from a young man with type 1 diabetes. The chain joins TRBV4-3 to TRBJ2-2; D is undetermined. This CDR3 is CASSQDFGVGELFF. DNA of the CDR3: TGCGCCAGCAGCCAAGATTTTGGGGTAGGGGAGCTGTTTTTT.